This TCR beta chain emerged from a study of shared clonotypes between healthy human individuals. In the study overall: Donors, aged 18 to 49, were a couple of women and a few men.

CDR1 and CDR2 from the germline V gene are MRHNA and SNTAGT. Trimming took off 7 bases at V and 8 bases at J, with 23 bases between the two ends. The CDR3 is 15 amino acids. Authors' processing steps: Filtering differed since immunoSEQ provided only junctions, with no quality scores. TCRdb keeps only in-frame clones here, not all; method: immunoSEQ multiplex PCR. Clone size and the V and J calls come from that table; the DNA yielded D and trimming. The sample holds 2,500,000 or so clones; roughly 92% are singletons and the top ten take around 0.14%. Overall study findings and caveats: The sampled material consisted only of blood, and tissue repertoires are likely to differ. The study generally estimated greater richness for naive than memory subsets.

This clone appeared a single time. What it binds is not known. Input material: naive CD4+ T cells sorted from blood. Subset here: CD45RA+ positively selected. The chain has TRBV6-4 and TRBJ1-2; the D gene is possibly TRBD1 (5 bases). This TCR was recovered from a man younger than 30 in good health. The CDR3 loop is CASNFHVGEEGGYTF. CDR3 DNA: TGTGCCAGCAACTTTCACGTAGGGGAGGAGGGCGGCTACACCTTC.